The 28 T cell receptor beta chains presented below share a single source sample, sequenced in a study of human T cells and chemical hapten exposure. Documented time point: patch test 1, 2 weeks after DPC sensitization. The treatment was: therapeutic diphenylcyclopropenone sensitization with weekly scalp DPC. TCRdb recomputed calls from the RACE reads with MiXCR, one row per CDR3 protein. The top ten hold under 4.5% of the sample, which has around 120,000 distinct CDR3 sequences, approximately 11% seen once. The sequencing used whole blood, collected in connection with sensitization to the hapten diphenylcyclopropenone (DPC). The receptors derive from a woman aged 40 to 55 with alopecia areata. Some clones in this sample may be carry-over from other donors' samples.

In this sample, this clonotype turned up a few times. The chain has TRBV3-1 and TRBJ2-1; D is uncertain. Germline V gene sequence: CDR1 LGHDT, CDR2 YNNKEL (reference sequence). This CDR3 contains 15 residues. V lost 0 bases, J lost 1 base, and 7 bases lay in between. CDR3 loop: CASSQDGRSYNEQFF. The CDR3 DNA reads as TGTGCCAGCAGCCAAGATGGAAGATCCTACAATGAGCAGTTCTTC.

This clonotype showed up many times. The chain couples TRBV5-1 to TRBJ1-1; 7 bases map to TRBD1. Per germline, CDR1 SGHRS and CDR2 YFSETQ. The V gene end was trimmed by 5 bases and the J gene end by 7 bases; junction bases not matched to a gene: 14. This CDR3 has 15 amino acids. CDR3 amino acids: CASSLNEGAIGEAFF. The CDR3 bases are TGCGCCAGCAGTTTAAACGAGGGGGCGATTGGTGAAGCTTTCTTT.

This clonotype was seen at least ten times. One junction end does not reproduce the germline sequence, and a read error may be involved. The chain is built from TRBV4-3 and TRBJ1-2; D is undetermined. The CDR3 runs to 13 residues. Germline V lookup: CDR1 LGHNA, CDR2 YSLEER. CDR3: CASSQVPRYGEAF. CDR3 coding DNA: TGCGCCAGCAGCCAAGTCCCCCGCTATGGAGAAGCCTTC.

CDR3 sequence reads: CASRLRAENTEAFF. DNA of the CDR3: TGTGCCAGCAGACTCCGAGCGGAAAACACTGAAGCTTTCTTT. This rearrangement joins TRBV27 to TRBJ1-1; D gene unclear. Trimming stripped 6 bases from V and 2 bases from J, with 13 bases between. CDR3 size: 14 residues. The germline CDR1 and CDR2 sequences are MNHEY and SMNVEV (reference sequence).

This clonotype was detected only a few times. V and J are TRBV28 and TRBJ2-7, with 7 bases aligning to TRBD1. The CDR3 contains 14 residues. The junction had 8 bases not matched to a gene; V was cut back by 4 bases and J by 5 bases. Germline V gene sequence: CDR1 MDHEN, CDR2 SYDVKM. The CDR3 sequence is CASSSRQGANEQYF. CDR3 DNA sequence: TGTGCCAGCAGTTCCCGACAGGGAGCCAACGAGCAGTACTTC. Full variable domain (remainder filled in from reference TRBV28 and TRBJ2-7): DVKVTQSSRYLVKRTGEKVFLECVQDMDHENMFWYRQDPGLGLRLIYFSYDVKMKEKGDIPEGYSVSREKKERFSLILESASTNQTSMYLCASSSRQGANEQYFGPGTRLTVT.

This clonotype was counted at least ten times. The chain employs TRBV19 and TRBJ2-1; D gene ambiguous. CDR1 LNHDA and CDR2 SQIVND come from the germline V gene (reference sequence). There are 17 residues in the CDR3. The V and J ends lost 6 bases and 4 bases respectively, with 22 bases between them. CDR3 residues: CASSHTARVLVYNEQFF. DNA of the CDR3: TGTGCCAGTAGCCATACCGCTCGGGTGTTGGTGTACAATGAGCAGTTCTTC.

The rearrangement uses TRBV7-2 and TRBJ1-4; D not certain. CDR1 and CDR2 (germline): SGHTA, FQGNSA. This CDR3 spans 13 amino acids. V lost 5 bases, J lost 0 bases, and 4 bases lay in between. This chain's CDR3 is CASSSTTNEKLFF. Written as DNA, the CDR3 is TGTGCCAGCAGCAGTACAACTAATGAAAAACTGTTTTTT.

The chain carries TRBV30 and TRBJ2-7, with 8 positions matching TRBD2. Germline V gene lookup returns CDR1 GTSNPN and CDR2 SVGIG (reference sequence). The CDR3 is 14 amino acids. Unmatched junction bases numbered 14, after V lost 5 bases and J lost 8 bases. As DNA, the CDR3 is TGTGCCTGGGGAAGCGGGAGCGGGGTGAAAAAGCAGTACTTC. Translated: CAWGSGSGVKKQYF.

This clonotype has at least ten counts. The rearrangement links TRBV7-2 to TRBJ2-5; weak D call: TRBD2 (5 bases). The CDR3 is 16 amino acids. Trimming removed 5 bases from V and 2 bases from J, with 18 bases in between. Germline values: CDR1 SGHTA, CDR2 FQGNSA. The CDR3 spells CASSLPTATRQETQYF. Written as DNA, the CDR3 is TGTGCCAGCAGCCTACCGACCGCAACTAGGCAAGAGACCCAGTACTTC.

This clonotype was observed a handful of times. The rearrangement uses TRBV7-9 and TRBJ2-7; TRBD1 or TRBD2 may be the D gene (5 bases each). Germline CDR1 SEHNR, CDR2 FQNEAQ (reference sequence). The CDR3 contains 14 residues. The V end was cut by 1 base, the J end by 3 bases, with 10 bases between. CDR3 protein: CASSLGGRVYEQYF. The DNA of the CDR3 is TGTGCCAGCAGCTTAGGGGGACGGGTCTACGAGCAGTACTTC. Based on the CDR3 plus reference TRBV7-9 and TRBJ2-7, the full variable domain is DTGVSQNPRHKITKRGQNVTFRCDPISEHNRLYWYRQTLGQGPEFLTYFQNEAQLEKSRLLSDRFSAERPKGSFSTLEIQRTEQGDSAMYLCASSLGGRVYEQYFGPGTRLTVT.

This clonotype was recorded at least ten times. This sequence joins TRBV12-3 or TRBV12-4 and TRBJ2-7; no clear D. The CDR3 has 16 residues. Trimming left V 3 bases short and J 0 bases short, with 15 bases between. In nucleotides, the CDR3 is TGTGCCAGCAGTTTCGGTGGTGGGCCAAGCTCCTACGAGCAGTACTTC. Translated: CASSFGGGPSSYEQYF.

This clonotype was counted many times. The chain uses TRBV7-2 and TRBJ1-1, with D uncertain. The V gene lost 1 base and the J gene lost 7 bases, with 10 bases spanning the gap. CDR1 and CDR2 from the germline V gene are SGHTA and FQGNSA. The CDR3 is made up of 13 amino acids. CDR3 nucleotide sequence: TGTGCCAGCAGCTTAGGACGGCGATATGAAGCTTTCTTT. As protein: CASSLGRRYEAFF.

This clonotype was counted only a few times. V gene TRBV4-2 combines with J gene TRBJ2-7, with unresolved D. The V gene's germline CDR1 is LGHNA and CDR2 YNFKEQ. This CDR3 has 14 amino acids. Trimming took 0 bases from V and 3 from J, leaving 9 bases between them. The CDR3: CASSQDLTDYEQYF. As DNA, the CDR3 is TGTGCCAGCAGCCAAGACTTGACGGACTACGAGCAGTACTTC.

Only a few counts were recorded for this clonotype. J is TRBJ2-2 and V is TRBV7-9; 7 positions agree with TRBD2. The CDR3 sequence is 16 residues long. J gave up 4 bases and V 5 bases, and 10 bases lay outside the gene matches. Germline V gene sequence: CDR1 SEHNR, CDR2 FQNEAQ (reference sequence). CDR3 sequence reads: CASSPPSGLSTGELFF. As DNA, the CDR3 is TGTGCCAGCAGCCCACCTAGCGGCCTTAGCACCGGGGAGCTGTTTTTT.

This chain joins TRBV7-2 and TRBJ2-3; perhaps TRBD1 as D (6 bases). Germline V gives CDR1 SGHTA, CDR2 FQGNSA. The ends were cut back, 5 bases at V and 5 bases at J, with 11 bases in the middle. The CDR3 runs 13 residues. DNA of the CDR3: TGTGCCAGCAGCCCCTCGACAGGAGATACGCAGTATTTT. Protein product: CASSPSTGDTQYF.

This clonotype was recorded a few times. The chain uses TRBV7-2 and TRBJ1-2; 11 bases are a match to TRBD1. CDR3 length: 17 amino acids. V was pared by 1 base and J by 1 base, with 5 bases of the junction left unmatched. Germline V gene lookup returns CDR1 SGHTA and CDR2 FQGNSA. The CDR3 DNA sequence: TGTGCCAGCAGCTTAGGGGACAGGGGGTTCTTTAACTATGGCTACACCTTC. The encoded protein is CASSLGDRGFFNYGYTF.

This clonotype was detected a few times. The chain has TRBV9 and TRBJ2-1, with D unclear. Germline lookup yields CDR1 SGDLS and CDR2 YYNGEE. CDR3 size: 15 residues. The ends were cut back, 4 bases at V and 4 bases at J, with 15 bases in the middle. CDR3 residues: CASSLRAPPYNEQFF. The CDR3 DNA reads TGTGCCAGCAGCCTCCGTGCTCCCCCGTACAATGAGCAGTTCTTC. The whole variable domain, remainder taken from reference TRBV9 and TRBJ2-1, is DSGVTQTPKHLITATGQRVTLRCSPRSGDLSVYWYQQSLDQGLQFLIQYYNGEERAKGNILERFSAQQFPDLHSELNLSSLELGDSALYFCASSLRAPPYNEQFFGPGTRLTVL.

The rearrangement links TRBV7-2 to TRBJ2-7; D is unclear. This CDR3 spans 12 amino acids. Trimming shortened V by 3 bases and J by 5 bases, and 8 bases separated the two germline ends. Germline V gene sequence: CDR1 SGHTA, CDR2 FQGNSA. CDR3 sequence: CASSFSGNEQYF. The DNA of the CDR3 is TGTGCCAGCAGCTTCTCGGGCAACGAGCAGTACTTC. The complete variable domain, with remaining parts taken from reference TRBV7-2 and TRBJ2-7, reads GAGVSQSPSNKVTEKGKDVELRCDPISGHTALYWYRQSLGQGLEFLIYFQGNSAPDKSGLPSDRFSAERTGGSVSTLTIQRTQQEDSAVYLCASSFSGNEQYFGPGTRLTVT.

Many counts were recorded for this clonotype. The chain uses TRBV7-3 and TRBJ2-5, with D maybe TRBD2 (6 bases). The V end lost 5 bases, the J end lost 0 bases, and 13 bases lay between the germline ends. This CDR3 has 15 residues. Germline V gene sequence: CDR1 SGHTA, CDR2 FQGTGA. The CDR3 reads CASSRSSGDQETQYF. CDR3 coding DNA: TGTGCCAGCAGCCGGAGTAGCGGAGACCAAGAGACCCAGTACTTC.

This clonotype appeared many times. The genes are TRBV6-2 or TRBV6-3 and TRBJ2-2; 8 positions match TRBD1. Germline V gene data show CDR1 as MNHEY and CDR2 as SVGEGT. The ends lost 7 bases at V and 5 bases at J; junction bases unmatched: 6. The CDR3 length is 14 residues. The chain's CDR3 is CASTRTGRTGELFF. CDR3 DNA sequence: TGTGCCAGCACCCGGACAGGGCGAACCGGGGAGCTGTTTTTT.

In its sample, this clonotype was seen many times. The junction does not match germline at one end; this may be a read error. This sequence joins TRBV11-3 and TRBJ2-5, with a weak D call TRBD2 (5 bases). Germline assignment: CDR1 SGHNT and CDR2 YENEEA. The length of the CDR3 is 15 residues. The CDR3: CVSSSGPGEGETQYF. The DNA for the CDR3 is TGTGTCAGCAGCTCTGGCCCCGGAGAGGGAGAGACCCAGTACTTC.

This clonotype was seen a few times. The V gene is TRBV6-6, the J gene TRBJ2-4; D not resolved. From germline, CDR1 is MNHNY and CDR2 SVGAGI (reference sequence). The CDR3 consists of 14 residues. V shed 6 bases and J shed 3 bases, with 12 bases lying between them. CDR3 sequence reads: CASREEEHKNIQYF. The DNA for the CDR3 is TGTGCCAGCAGGGAAGAGGAACACAAAAACATTCAGTACTTC.

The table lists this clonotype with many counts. The CDR3 DNA is TGTGCCAGCAGCCGACCTGGGGAGGGGGCTGTAAGAGAGACCCAGTACTTC. Its protein is CASSRPGEGAVRETQYF. The genes are TRBV7-2 and TRBJ2-5; tentatively, D is TRBD1 or TRBD2 (7 bases each). This CDR3 has 17 residues. Germline CDR1 and CDR2: SGHTA and FQGNSA. Trimming stripped 5 bases from V and 4 bases from J, with 23 bases between.

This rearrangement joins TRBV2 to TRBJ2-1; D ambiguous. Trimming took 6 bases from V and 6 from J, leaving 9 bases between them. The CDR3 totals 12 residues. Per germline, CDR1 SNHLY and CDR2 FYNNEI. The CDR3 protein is CASRLGSNEQFF. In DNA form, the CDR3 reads TGTGCCAGCAGGCTTGGCTCCAATGAGCAGTTCTTC.

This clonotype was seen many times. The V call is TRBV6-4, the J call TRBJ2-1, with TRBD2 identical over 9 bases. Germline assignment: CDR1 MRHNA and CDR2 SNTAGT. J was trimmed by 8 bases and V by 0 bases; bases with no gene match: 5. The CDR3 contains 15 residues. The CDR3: CASSDSSSGNDEQFF. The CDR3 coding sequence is TGTGCCAGCAGTGACTCGTCTAGCGGGAACGATGAGCAGTTCTTC.

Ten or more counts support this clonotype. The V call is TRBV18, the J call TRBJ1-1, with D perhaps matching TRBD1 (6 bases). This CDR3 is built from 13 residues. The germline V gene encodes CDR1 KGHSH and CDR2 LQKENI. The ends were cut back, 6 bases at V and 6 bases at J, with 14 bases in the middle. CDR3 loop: CASSQGTAAEAFF. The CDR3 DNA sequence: TGTGCCAGCTCCCAGGGGACGGCGGCTGAAGCTTTCTTT. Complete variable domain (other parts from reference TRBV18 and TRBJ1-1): NAGVMQNPRHLVRRRGQEARLRCSPMKGHSHVYWYRQLPEEGLKFMVYLQKENIIDESGMPKERFSAEFPKEGPSILRIQQVVRGDSAAYFCASSQGTAAEAFFGQGTRLTVV.

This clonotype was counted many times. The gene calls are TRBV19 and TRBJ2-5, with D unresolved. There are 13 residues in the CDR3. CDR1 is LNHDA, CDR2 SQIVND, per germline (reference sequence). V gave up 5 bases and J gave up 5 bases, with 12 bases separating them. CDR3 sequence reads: CASSRGPGETQYF. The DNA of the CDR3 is TGTGCCAGTAGTCGTGGACCTGGGGAGACCCAGTACTTC.

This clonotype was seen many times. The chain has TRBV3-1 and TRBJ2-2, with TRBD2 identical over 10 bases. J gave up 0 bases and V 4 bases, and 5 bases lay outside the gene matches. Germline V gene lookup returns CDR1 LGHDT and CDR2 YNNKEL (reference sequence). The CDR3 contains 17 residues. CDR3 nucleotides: TGTGCCAGCAGCCGCCTAGCGGGAGCCCCGAACACCGGGGAGCTGTTTTTT. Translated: CASSRLAGAPNTGELFF. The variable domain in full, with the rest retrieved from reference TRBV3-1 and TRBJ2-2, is DTAVSQTPKYLVTQMGNDKSIKCEQNLGHDTMYWYKQDSKKFLKIMFSYNNKELIINETVPNRFSPKSPDKAHLNLHINSLELGDSAVYFCASSRLAGAPNTGELFFGEGSRLTVL.